This TCR beta chain was profiled in a study of T cell repertoires in cytomegalovirus infection (dated by TCRdb to between 2018 and 2021). Background on the whole study: Peptide stimulations targeted recently identified HLA-C-restricted CMV epitopes, whose presentation resists viral immunomodulation, together with well-studied HLA-B-restricted epitopes. Donor HLA type was relevant to the analysis, because carriage of CMV infection together with the matching HLA type was indicated by public TCR beta signatures. General findings and caveats noted by the study authors: In both this cohort and an independent cohort of more than 350 donors, the cumulative frequency of public TCR beta family members distinguished carriers of CMV infection plus the relevant HLA type. The ex vivo response was dominated by HLA-C-restricted CMV-specific TCR beta clonotypes, which also provided the single most frequent clonotype in two of eight donors.

About this clonotype: No cognate antigen has been identified for it. Per-nucleotide qualities are absent, and no much larger clonotype sits a single base away.

The sequencing machine was an Illumina HiSeq 1500. TCRdb ran its own pipeline on the public reads, namely fastp trimming at Q25 and MiXCR clone calling, and kept in-frame beta chains. Identical CDR3 proteins give one entry, which carries the most common genes and DNA. The sample table records about 900,000 distinct CDR3 sequences; around 31% of these occur just once. The top ten clonotypes cover about 14% of the sample. Taken from cysteine to phenylalanine, the CDR3 has 20 residues. Just the 60-base CDR3 DNA is kept, in frame starting at base 1. According to the germline V gene, CDR1 reads MDHEN and CDR2 reads SYDVKM. Trimming removed 2 bases from V and 5 bases from J; the gene matches leave 21 bases unexplained. This sample's treatment or condition label indicates: in vitro stimulation with specific CMV peptide epitopes to enrich CMV-specific T cells.

The source is a human donor in good health (CMV status not recorded). Some clones in this sample may be carry-over from other donors' samples. The starting material was cultured CD8+ T cells from PBMCs, obtained from culture after CMV antigen stimulation. The chain employs TRBV28 and TRBJ2-1; 7 central bases correspond to TRBD2. This receptor carries the CDR3 CASSLVFLNLGGTPNNEQFF. The nucleotides read TGTGCCAGCAGTTTAGTCTTCTTAAACTTGGGAGGGACCCCAAACAATGAGCAGTTCTTC.